The clone carrying this T cell receptor (beta chain) was seen only a few times. The sample belongs to a study of blood T cell repertoires in COVID-19. Across the study: PBMCs, B-cell-depleted T cells, or T cells were the source of the cDNA or gDNA that made up the material.

The assay was immunoSEQ multiplex PCR, and TCRdb's table has in-frame clones only and misses some. The table shows about 170,000 clones, with roughly 84% occurring only once. The CDR3 runs 19 residues. In germline, CDR1 is SGHVS, CDR2 FQNEAQ. With 1 base removed from V and 3 bases from J, the gap between germline ends came to 22 bases. The chain links TRBV7-8 to TRBJ1-5; a weak D match, TRBD1 (5 bases). Sequenced input: peripheral blood. This TCR was recovered from a man between 60 and 70 years old who had recovered from COVID-19. CDR3 residues: CASSLDSFVAGPDNQPQHF. Here the CDR3 DNA reads TGTGCCAGCAGCTTAGATTCGTTTGTAGCGGGGCCGGACAATCAGCCCCAGCATTTT. The variable domain in full, with the rest retrieved from reference TRBV7-8 and TRBJ1-5, is GAGVSQSPRYKVAKRGQDVALRCDPISGHVSLFWYQQALGQGPEFLTYFQNEAQLDKSGLPSDRFFAERPEGSVSTLKIQRTQQEDSAVYLCASSLDSFVAGPDNQPQHFGDGTRLSIL.